These 32 T cell receptor beta chains were all obtained from the same sample, sequenced in a study of T-cell memory formation after mild COVID-19. TCRdb reprocessed the 5' RACE reads with MiXCR, giving one entry per CDR3 protein. This table holds fewer than 500,000 distinct CDR3 sequences, around 25% found once. Material: PBMCs or a T cell subset sorted from them (not recorded which). These receptors were obtained from an adult woman who had mild COVID-19 (a few samples of this study predate the infection). Cell type and time point are not known.

The gene calls are TRBV9 and TRBJ1-2, with a weak D call TRBD1 (5 bases). The V end lost 0 bases, the J end lost 3 bases, and 12 bases lay between the germline ends. Looked up from germline, CDR1 is SGDLS and CDR2 is YYNGEE. CDR3 length: 15 amino acids. CDR3 DNA sequence: TGTGCCAGCAGCGTAGATGGCAGGGTGGACTATGGCTACACCTTC. As protein: CASSVDGRVDYGYTF.

This clonotype was counted between two and nine times. The genes are TRBV7-9 and TRBJ1-4, with no clear D. The CDR3 has 14 amino acids. Trimming cost V 1 base and J 1 base, with 4 bases left between them. Germline V CDR1 and CDR2: SEHNR, FQNEAQ (reference sequence). CDR3 nucleotides: TGTGCCAGCAGCTTAGAGTTAACTAATGAAAAACTGTTTTTT. Translating it yields CASSLELTNEKLFF.

V and J are TRBV18 and TRBJ2-1; a weak D match, TRBD2 (6 bases). Trimming removed 6 bases from V and 3 bases from J, with 15 bases in between. The CDR3 spans 15 residues. The V gene's germline CDR1 is KGHSH and CDR2 LQKENI. The CDR3 region is CASSEASSGYNEQFF. The CDR3 nucleotides are TGTGCCAGCTCGGAAGCGAGTAGCGGCTACAATGAGCAGTTCTTC.

The chain couples TRBV7-8 to TRBJ2-2, with unresolved D. Germline CDR1 and CDR2: SGHVS and FQNEAQ. The CDR3 length is 16 residues. Trimming removed 5 bases from V and 6 bases from J, with 19 bases in between. CDR3 protein: CASSPIFLPRPGELFF. CDR3 sequence (DNA): TGTGCCAGCAGCCCGATATTTTTACCTCGGCCCGGGGAGCTGTTTTTT.

A few counts support this clonotype. The chain employs TRBV7-9 and TRBJ2-2; D is unclear. The CDR3 consists of 15 residues. Per germline, CDR1 SEHNR and CDR2 FQNEAQ (reference sequence). The V gene lost 4 bases and the J gene lost 1 base, with 10 bases spanning the gap. The CDR3 DNA reads TGTGCCAGCAGCTCCGCCACAGAGAACACCGGGGAGCTGTTTTTT. The encoded protein is CASSSATENTGELFF.

This chain links TRBV5-6 with TRBJ2-7, with 7 nucleotides matching TRBD1. Trimming removed 5 bases from V and 6 bases from J; junction bases left unmatched: 8. CDR3 size: 13 residues. Germline V gives CDR1 SGHDT, CDR2 YYEEEE. CDR3 sequence reads: CASRPVGTVEQYF. As DNA, the CDR3 is TGTGCCAGCAGACCTGTCGGGACAGTCGAGCAGTACTTC.

The chain links TRBV20-1 to TRBJ2-7, with D hard to call. Germline values: CDR1 DFQATT, CDR2 SNEGSKA (reference sequence). This CDR3 region has 12 residues. Trimming took 3 bases from V and 1 from J, leaving 7 bases between them. CDR3 DNA sequence: TGCAGTGCTAGTGTGGCTTCCTACGAGCAGTACTTC. Translating gives CSASVASYEQYF.

The J gene is TRBJ1-1, the V gene TRBV29-1; tentatively, D is TRBD1 (6 bases). Per the germline V gene, CDR1 is SQVTM and CDR2 is ANQGSEA. CDR3 length: 13 amino acids. V lost 5 bases and J lost 4, with 14 bases in between. In DNA form, the CDR3 reads TGCAGCGTTCGAACAGGGTTAGGCACTGAAGCTTTCTTT. It translates to CSVRTGLGTEAFF.

The rearrangement links TRBV25-1 to TRBJ2-7; 8 bases map to TRBD2. Germline CDR1 is MGHDK and CDR2 is SYGVNS. J gave up 3 bases and V 7 bases, and 2 bases lay outside the gene matches. The CDR3 is 12 residues long. DNA of the CDR3: TGTGCCAGCATGGCGGGAGGCTACGAGCAGTACTTC. Protein product: CASMAGGYEQYF.

The chain combines TRBV12-3 or TRBV12-4 with TRBJ2-3; the D call may be TRBD1 or TRBD2 (5 bases each). This CDR3 is built from 15 residues. V lost 0 bases to trimming and J lost 2 bases, with 9 bases between them. The CDR3 DNA sequence: TGTGCCAGCAGTTTAGCGGGGGTGCTCACAGATACGCAGTATTTT. Its protein is CASSLAGVLTDTQYF.

The V call is TRBV19, the J call TRBJ1-2; D is possibly TRBD1 (6 bases). This CDR3 contains 16 residues. Trimming removed 2 bases from V and 2 bases from J, with 15 bases in between. CDR1 and CDR2 (germline): LNHDA, SQIVND (reference sequence). As DNA, the CDR3 is TGTGCCAGTAGTATACAAGGCAGGGGTATCAACTATGGCTACACCTTC. Translating gives CASSIQGRGINYGYTF.

The V gene is TRBV9, the J gene TRBJ1-4; 7 bases line up with TRBD1. This CDR3 comprises 15 residues. V trimming: 5 bases; J trimming: 5 bases; junction bases outside the gene matches: 9. Germline V CDR1 and CDR2: SGDLS, YYNGEE. This CDR3 reads CASSPTGTANEKLFF. The CDR3 region has the DNA TGTGCCAGCAGTCCTACCGGGACAGCGAATGAAAAACTGTTTTTT.

This clonotype was counted only a few times. V usage is TRBV29-1 and J usage is TRBJ1-1; D is uncertain. Trimming left V 7 bases short and J 3 bases short, with 15 bases between. The length of the CDR3 is 13 residues. CDR1 and CDR2 (germline): SQVTM, ANQGSEA. CDR3 sequence (DNA): TGCAGCGACGTCGGGGTCGGCGACACTGAAGCTTTCTTT. Amino acid sequence: CSDVGVGDTEAFF.

This sequence joins TRBV7-9 and TRBJ2-7, with a tentative D call TRBD1 (6 bases). Trimming took 5 bases from V and 2 from J, leaving 16 bases between them. Germline V CDR1 and CDR2: SEHNR, FQNEAQ (reference sequence). This CDR3 has 15 amino acids. The DNA for the CDR3 is TGTGCCAGCAGCCGCGATCAAGGGGGTCCCTACGAGCAGTACTTC. Protein: CASSRDQGGPYEQYF. Full variable domain (missing parts from reference TRBV7-9 and TRBJ2-7): DTGVSQNPRHKITKRGQNVTFRCDPISEHNRLYWYRQTLGQGPEFLTYFQNEAQLEKSRLLSDRFSAERPKGSFSTLEIQRTEQGDSAMYLCASSRDQGGPYEQYFGPGTRLTVT.

This chain joins TRBV6-5 and TRBJ1-1, with unresolved D. The CDR3 is 16 amino acids. Germline assignment: CDR1 MNHEY and CDR2 SVGAGI. V lost 0 bases to trimming and J lost 1 base, with 12 bases between them. The CDR3 region is CASSYSRGVPNTEAFF. CDR3 sequence (DNA): TGTGCCAGCAGTTACTCGCGCGGAGTCCCGAACACTGAAGCTTTCTTT.

The chain combines TRBV30 with TRBJ2-2; 7 bases are a match to TRBD1. V lost 2 bases, J lost 5 bases, and 5 bases stayed unmatched. Germline V gene lookup returns CDR1 GTSNPN and CDR2 SVGIG (reference sequence). CDR3 length: 14 amino acids. The CDR3 nucleotides read TGTGCCTGGAGTCCGACAGGGCCAACCGGGGAGCTGTTTTTT. Protein sequence: CAWSPTGPTGELFF. Based on the CDR3 plus reference TRBV30 and TRBJ2-2, the full variable domain is SQTIHQWPATLVQPVGSPLSLECTVEGTSNPNLYWYRQAAGRGLQLLFYSVGIGQISSEVPQNLSASRPQDRQFILSSKKLLLSDSGFYLCAWSPTGPTGELFFGEGSRLTVL.

Only a few counts were recorded for this clonotype. The chain couples TRBV29-1 to TRBJ2-1; D is uncertain. This CDR3 has 15 amino acids. The V end was cut by 0 bases, the J end by 0 bases, with 9 bases between. The germline V gene has CDR1 SQVTM and CDR2 ANQGSEA. In nucleotides, the CDR3 is TGCAGCGTTGAAGATAGACGCCACTCCTACAATGAGCAGTTCTTC. It codes for CSVEDRRHSYNEQFF.

This clonotype appeared a single time. The chain links TRBV6-5 to TRBJ2-6; no definite D call. The germline V gene has CDR1 MNHEY and CDR2 SVGAGI. The V and J ends lost 3 bases and 0 bases respectively, with 6 bases between them. This CDR3 spans 15 amino acids. The CDR3: CASSYEDSGANVLTF. The CDR3 DNA reads as TGTGCCAGCAGTTATGAGGACTCTGGGGCCAACGTCCTGACTTTC.

This clonotype was counted a few times. V gene TRBV6-2 or TRBV6-3 combines with J gene TRBJ2-5, with 13 nucleotides matching TRBD2. Germline loops: CDR1 MNHEY, CDR2 SVGEGT. The CDR3 is 16 amino acids. V lost 5 bases, J lost 5 bases, and 8 bases stayed unmatched. CDR3 loop: CASSEGLAGVWETQYF. The DNA for the CDR3 is TGTGCCAGCAGTGAAGGACTAGCGGGGGTGTGGGAGACCCAGTACTTC.

This clonotype was picked up a small number of times. The CDR3 loop is CASSEILAGVQETQYF. The CDR3 DNA sequence: TGTGCCAGCAGTGAGATCCTAGCGGGGGTCCAAGAGACCCAGTACTTC. The chain uses TRBV2 and TRBJ2-5; 10 bases agree with TRBD2. Germline V CDR1 and CDR2: SNHLY, FYNNEI. The J segment lost 1 base and the V segment lost 3 bases, leaving 5 bases of the junction unmatched. The CDR3 loop spans 16 amino acids.

This clonotype was seen more than once but under ten times. This chain links TRBV6-5 with TRBJ2-7; D is tentatively TRBD1 or TRBD2 (5 bases each). The CDR3 totals 14 residues. V was cut by 5 bases and J by 4 bases, with 15 bases left in between. The V gene's germline CDR1 is MNHEY and CDR2 SVGAGI. DNA of the CDR3: TGTGCCAGCAGTAATGAGGGGTACGGGTACGAGCAGTACTTC. It translates to CASSNEGYGYEQYF.

This clonotype was detected only a few times. This sequence joins TRBV6-2 or TRBV6-3 and TRBJ2-1; D remains ambiguous. The CDR3 loop spans 16 amino acids. Germline V CDR1 and CDR2: MNHEY, SVGEGT. Trimming pared 6 bases from V and 3 bases from J, leaving 18 bases between. In nucleotides, the CDR3 is TGTGCCAGCAGCTCCACCCTCGTGGGCAACTACAATGAGCAGTTCTTC. Protein product: CASSSTLVGNYNEQFF.

This clonotype was found a few times. The genes are TRBV7-9 and TRBJ2-5; D unclear. Trimming took off 10 bases at V and 4 bases at J, with 22 bases between the two ends. This CDR3 is built from 15 residues. Germline loops: CDR1 SEHNR, CDR2 FQNEAQ (reference sequence). DNA of the CDR3: TGTGCCACCCGGGTAATGGAAGAGTCACTAGAGACCCAGTACTTC. Its protein is CATRVMEESLETQYF.

This chain uses TRBV6-1 with TRBJ1-1; the D is unclear. Trimming shortened V by 8 bases and J by 7 bases, and 11 bases separated the two germline ends. Looked up from germline, CDR1 is MNHNS and CDR2 is SASEGT. This CDR3 is 11 amino acids long. The CDR3 DNA follows: TGTGCCAGCCCGGAGGTGGGTGAAGCTTTCTTT. It specifies CASPEVGEAFF.

The chain employs TRBV27 and TRBJ1-5; the D gene is possibly TRBD1 (6 bases). The germline V gene encodes CDR1 MNHEY and CDR2 SMNVEV (reference sequence). This CDR3 has 15 amino acids. Trimming shortened V by 6 bases and J by 2 bases, and 14 bases separated the two germline ends. CDR3 nucleotides: TGTGCCAGCAGCTCGGGACATTTCGGCAATCAGCCCCAGCATTTT. Its translation: CASSSGHFGNQPQHF.

This clonotype has only a few counts. This sequence joins TRBV18 and TRBJ1-1; D might be TRBD1 (5 bases). The V end was cut by 1 base, the J end by 9 bases, with 12 bases between. CDR1 and CDR2 from the germline V gene are KGHSH and LQKENI. The CDR3 has 13 residues. As DNA, the CDR3 is TGTGCCAGCTCACCACTGGACACAGGACAAGCTTTCTTT. Translated, it gives CASSPLDTGQAFF.

This chain joins TRBV5-1 and TRBJ2-3, with 12 nucleotides matching TRBD2. Germline loops: CDR1 SGHRS, CDR2 YFSETQ. The length of the CDR3 is 17 residues. Trimming removed 4 bases from V and 2 bases from J; junction bases left unmatched: 8. CDR3 sequence: CASSPETSGGPTDTQYF. CDR3 nucleotide sequence: TGCGCCAGCAGCCCGGAGACTAGCGGGGGACCCACAGATACGCAGTATTTT.

CDR3 residues: CASNRASNSPLHF. CDR3 nucleotide sequence: TGTGCCAGCAATAGGGCTTCTAATTCACCCCTCCACTTT. V usage is TRBV28 and J usage is TRBJ1-6; D unresolved. Germline CDR1 reads MDHEN; CDR2 reads SYDVKM. The V and J ends lost 7 bases and 6 bases respectively, with 10 bases between them. This CDR3 is 13 amino acids long.

The chain recombines TRBV12-3 or TRBV12-4 with TRBJ2-7; 9 bases match TRBD1. The CDR3 sequence is 14 residues long. V gave up 6 bases and J gave up 7 bases; unmatched junction bases: 10. The CDR3 region has the DNA TGTGCCAGCAGATCGAGGGACAGGGTGGGGGAGCAGTACTTC. This codes for CASRSRDRVGEQYF.

This clonotype was seen only a few times. The rearrangement joins TRBV4-3 to TRBJ2-7; D may be TRBD1 or TRBD2 (6 bases each). Germline V CDR1 and CDR2: LGHNA, YSLEER. The CDR3 is made up of 14 amino acids. V lost 1 base and J 4 bases, leaving 11 bases between the germline ends. Written as DNA, the CDR3 is TGCGCCAGCAGCCAAGGAGGGGGGACTTACGAGCAGTACTTC. Translation gives CASSQGGGTYEQYF.

V and J are TRBV20-1 and TRBJ2-3; TRBD1 is a possible D gene (6 bases). The CDR3 has 16 residues. Trimming took 0 bases from V and 2 from J, leaving 15 bases between them. Per germline, CDR1 DFQATT and CDR2 SNEGSKA (reference sequence). CDR3 sequence reads: CSARDRRQAVTDTQYF. CDR3 coding DNA: TGCAGTGCTAGAGATCGGCGACAGGCAGTCACAGATACGCAGTATTTT.

The CDR3 region has the DNA TGTGCCAGCAGTCAGGGGGGACAGGGGAGTTCACCCCTCCACTTT. Translation gives CASSQGGQGSSPLHF. V gene TRBV27 combines with J gene TRBJ1-6, with 10 bases matching TRBD1. This CDR3 comprises 15 residues. CDR1 MNHEY and CDR2 SMNVEV come from the germline V gene (reference sequence). Losses at the gene ends were 5 bases for V and 9 bases for J; bases not matched to a gene: 7.